The 21 T cell receptor beta chains reported below all come from one sample, sequenced in a study of blood T cell repertoires in COVID-19. Repertoires were generated with immunoSEQ multiplex PCR, while TCRdb's copy carries only in-frame clones and drops some. The sample has a few hundred thousand clones, approximately 88% seen once; the top ten hold just under 6.5%. Sequenced material: peripheral blood. These receptor sequences come from a woman aged 25 to 39 with COVID-19, enrolled during active disease.

This chain joins TRBV4-3 and TRBJ2-5; TRBD2 matches 11 bases. V lost 0 bases to trimming and J lost 2 bases; unmatched junction nucleotides: 8. The length of the CDR3 is 18 residues. Germline assignment: CDR1 LGHNA and CDR2 YSLEER. CDR3 amino acids: CASSQDSGGVRPQETQYF. The CDR3 DNA is TGCGCCAGCAGCCAAGATAGCGGGGGGGTGAGACCTCAAGAGACCCAGTACTTC.

The chain has TRBV2 and TRBJ1-6; perhaps TRBD1 as D (5 bases). The V gene lost 5 bases and the J gene lost 8 bases, with 16 bases spanning the gap. The CDR3 extends over 15 amino acids. The germline V gene encodes CDR1 SNHLY and CDR2 FYNNEI. The CDR3 region has the DNA TGTGCCAGCAGTAAGGGCAGGGCCTGGGATTCACCCCTCCACTTT. It specifies CASSKGRAWDSPLHF.

The chain has TRBV7-9 and TRBJ1-4; D ambiguous. The length of the CDR3 is 15 residues. Deletions cut 5 bases from V and 1 base from J, with 11 bases between. CDR1 is SEHNR, CDR2 FQNEAQ, per germline (reference sequence). This CDR3 reads CASSHGDETNEKLFF. The CDR3 coding sequence is TGTGCCAGCAGCCACGGAGATGAAACTAATGAAAAACTGTTTTTT.

The chain joins TRBV7-2 to TRBJ2-5; a weak D match, TRBD1 (5 bases). The CDR3 has 14 residues. V was shortened by 1 base and J by 3 bases, with 9 bases between the two germline ends. CDR1 SGHTA and CDR2 FQGNSA come from the germline V gene. Here the CDR3 DNA reads TGTGCCAGCAGCTTAGGAATAGGGGAAGAGACCCAGTACTTC. Translation gives CASSLGIGEETQYF. The full variable domain, completed using reference TRBV7-2 and TRBJ2-5, is GAGVSQSPSNKVTEKGKDVELRCDPISGHTALYWYRQSLGQGLEFLIYFQGNSAPDKSGLPSDRFSAERTGGSVSTLTIQRTQQEDSAVYLCASSLGIGEETQYFGPGTRLLVL.

The chain combines TRBV27 with TRBJ1-4, with D maybe TRBD1 (6 bases). CDR3 length: 16 amino acids. CDR1 is MNHEY, CDR2 SMNVEV, per germline (reference sequence). The ends were cut back, 3 bases at V and 5 bases at J, with 16 bases in the middle. CDR3 DNA sequence: TGTGCCAGCAGTTTTGGGGGCGGACGGCCAAATGAAAAACTGTTTTTT. Its translation: CASSFGGGRPNEKLFF.

This chain uses TRBV28 with TRBJ2-2; 9 bases map to TRBD1. J gave up 1 base and V 0 bases, and 12 bases lay outside the gene matches. Germline V gene lookup returns CDR1 MDHEN and CDR2 SYDVKM. The CDR3 runs 20 residues. CDR3 in DNA: TGTGCCAGCAGTTTATGGACCGGGACAGGGTCGCTCCGGAACACCGGGGAGCTGTTTTTT. It specifies CASSLWTGTGSLRNTGELFF.

The V and J genes are TRBV5-1 and TRBJ2-6; TRBD1 might be the D (6 bases). Trimming took 1 base from V and 0 from J, leaving 17 bases between them. Germline assignment: CDR1 SGHRS and CDR2 YFSETQ. The CDR3 covers 19 residues. The CDR3 is CASSLTNRDSGSGANVLTF. CDR3 nucleotides: TGCGCCAGCAGCTTGACTAACAGGGATTCTGGCTCTGGGGCCAACGTCCTGACTTTC.

In nucleotides, the CDR3 is TGTGCCAGCTCCGGCGGCTACCTACACTACGAGCAGTACTTC. Its protein product is CASSGGYLHYEQYF. V gene TRBV25-1 combines with J gene TRBJ2-7, with D unresolved. CDR1 is MGHDK, CDR2 SYGVNS, per germline. V lost 8 bases and J 3 bases, leaving 17 bases between the germline ends. The length of the CDR3 is 14 residues.

The chain combines TRBV27 with TRBJ2-7, with 13 bases matching TRBD2. The CDR3 is made up of 15 amino acids. The junction had 7 bases not matched to a gene; V was cut back by 8 bases and J by 3 bases. The V gene's germline CDR1 is MNHEY and CDR2 SMNVEV (reference sequence). The CDR3 DNA reads TGTGCCAGCGGTTCGGGACTAGCGGGGAGCTACGAGCAGTACTTC. Translating it yields CASGSGLAGSYEQYF.

The rearrangement joins TRBV3-1 (or the pseudogene TRBV3-2) to TRBJ2-7; tentative D call: TRBD2 (5 bases). This CDR3 is built from 12 residues. CDR1 is LGHDT, CDR2 YNNKEL, per germline (reference sequence). Trimming cost V 4 bases and J 7 bases, with 11 bases left between them. CDR3 nucleotides: TGTGCCAGCAGCCTAGAGGGCCGGGAGCAGTACGTC. Amino acids: CASSLEGREQYV.

This chain joins TRBV3-1 (or the pseudogene TRBV3-2) and TRBJ1-2; D unresolved. Germline V gene lookup returns CDR1 LGHDT and CDR2 YNNKEL (reference sequence). Between the trimmed V and J ends, which lost 1 base and 8 bases, there was a span of 8 bases. CDR3 size: 12 residues. The CDR3 loop reads CASSQALFGYTF. CDR3 coding DNA: TGTGCCAGCAGCCAAGCCCTTTTCGGCTACACCTTC.

This chain connects TRBV5-4 to TRBJ2-1; TRBD2 aligns across 8 bases. Germline CDR1 reads SGHNT; CDR2 reads YYREEE (reference sequence). J lost 1 base, V lost 4 bases, and 7 bases had no gene match. The CDR3 covers 16 residues. CDR3 protein: CASSPDSGSSYNEQFF. The CDR3 DNA sequence: TGTGCCAGCAGCCCGGACAGCGGGAGTTCCTACAATGAGCAGTTCTTC.

This chain links TRBV12-5 with TRBJ2-1; D is perhaps TRBD2 (7 bases). The length of the CDR3 is 14 residues. V lost 3 bases and J 6 bases, leaving 12 bases between the germline ends. The germline V gene encodes CDR1 LGHNT and CDR2 FRNRAP. CDR3 sequence (DNA): TGTGCTAGTGGTTTCGGGGGGCTGGGCAATGAGCAGTTCTTC. It translates to CASGFGGLGNEQFF.

The genes are TRBV5-1 and TRBJ2-7; 8 positions match TRBD1. Germline assignment: CDR1 SGHRS and CDR2 YFSETQ. J lost 4 bases, V lost 7 bases, and 13 bases had no gene match. This CDR3 contains 15 residues. The CDR3 DNA is TGCGCCAGCCCCGACCCGGGACAGGCGGCTTACGAGCAGTACTTC. This translates into CASPDPGQAAYEQYF.

The chain couples TRBV24-1 to TRBJ1-1; the D gene is possibly TRBD1 (6 bases). The CDR3 consists of 13 residues. V was pared by 3 bases and J by 10 bases, with 14 bases between. Germline assignment: CDR1 KGHDR and CDR2 SFDVKD. The CDR3 region is CATSDGGARAAFF. The DNA for the CDR3 is TGTGCCACCAGTGATGGGGGGGCCCGTGCAGCTTTCTTT.

This sequence joins TRBV6-1 and TRBJ2-3; D is possibly TRBD2 (6 bases). V dropped 0 bases and J dropped 11 bases, with 12 bases sitting between them. The CDR3 extends over 13 amino acids. Germline V gene lookup returns CDR1 MNHNS and CDR2 SASEGT. The CDR3 region is CASSEARDSRQYF. The CDR3 nucleotides read TGTGCCAGCAGTGAAGCCCGGGACTCACGGCAGTATTTT.

This clone was observed a single time. V usage is TRBV4-1 and J usage is TRBJ1-2; D possibly corresponds to TRBD1 (6 bases). Germline V CDR1 and CDR2: MGHRA, YSYEKL. The CDR3 has 14 residues. Trimming pared 2 bases from V and 7 bases from J, leaving 14 bases between. The chain's CDR3 is CASSQWGGPGGYTF. The DNA of the CDR3 is TGCGCCAGCAGCCAATGGGGGGGGCCGGGTGGCTACACCTTC.

This clone was counted a few times. CDR3 protein: CASSLFGGDIQYF. DNA for the CDR3: TGTGCCAGCAGCTTGTTCGGGGGTGACATTCAGTACTTC. The rearrangement joins TRBV5-4 to TRBJ2-4; D may be TRBD2 (6 bases). Trimming left V 1 base short and J 8 bases short, with 10 bases between. The length of the CDR3 is 13 residues. Germline V gene lookup returns CDR1 SGHNT and CDR2 YYREEE (reference sequence).

The chain carries TRBV29-1 and TRBJ2-7; TRBD1 matches 7 bases. The germline V gene encodes CDR1 SQVTM and CDR2 ANQGSEA. This CDR3 region has 15 residues. Trimming cost V 4 bases and J 2 bases; bases outside gene matches: 11. This CDR3 is CSVGPQGKNAYEQYF. For the CDR3, the DNA is TGCAGCGTTGGACCACAGGGGAAGAATGCCTACGAGCAGTACTTC.

The chain combines TRBV10-3 with TRBJ2-2, with unresolved D. The germline CDR1 and CDR2 sequences are ENHRY and SYGVKD. V dropped 7 bases and J dropped 7 bases, with 13 bases sitting between them. The CDR3 sequence is 13 residues long. CDR3 sequence (DNA): TGTGCCATCACCCCCGAGTCCGGCGGGGAGCTGTTTTTT. This sequence encodes CAITPESGGELFF.

The chain carries TRBV19 and TRBJ2-2; 11 bases are a match to TRBD2. The CDR3 extends over 18 amino acids. Germline V CDR1 and CDR2: LNHDA, SQIVND (reference sequence). Trimming cost V 2 bases and J 0 bases; bases outside gene matches: 5. CDR3 residues: CASSIIGSGGANTGELFF. The DNA for the CDR3 is TGTGCCAGTAGTATAATAGGTAGCGGGGGGGCGAACACCGGGGAGCTGTTTTTT.